What follows are 27 T cell receptor beta chains derived from one specimen sequenced in a study of cytomegalovirus exposure and HLA in healthy donors. Researchers ran the PCR with 60 Vbeta and 13 Jbeta primers. Repertoires were generated with immunoSEQ multiplex PCR, while TCRdb's copy carries only in-frame clones and drops some. Its listing shows under 200,000 clones. The material sequenced was PBMCs. The receptors originated from a man younger than 45 in good health and CMV-seronegative.

The J gene is TRBJ2-7, the V gene TRBV6-5; D unresolved. This CDR3 region has 15 residues. Trimming stripped 4 bases from V and 3 bases from J, with 16 bases between. Germline lookup yields CDR1 MNHEY and CDR2 SVGAGI. The chain's CDR3 is CASSLARSLRYEQYF. The CDR3 DNA sequence: TGTGCCAGCAGTTTGGCGAGGTCGCTCCGCTACGAGCAGTACTTC.

The V gene is TRBV15, the J gene TRBJ2-2; the match to TRBD1 covers 10 bases. The germline V gene has CDR1 LNHNV and CDR2 YYDKDF (reference sequence). CDR3 length equals 16 residues. V lost 5 bases, J lost 5 bases, and 8 bases stayed unmatched. CDR3 in DNA: TGTGCCACCAGCGGGGGGGACAGGGGTTTGACCGGGGAGCTGTTTTTT. As protein: CATSGGDRGLTGELFF. The entire variable domain, with the rest obtained from reference TRBV15 and TRBJ2-2, is as follows: DAMVIQNPRYQVTQFGKPVTLSCSQTLNHNVMYWYQQKSSQAPKLLFHYYDKDFNNEADTPDNFQSRRPNTSFCFLDIRSPGLGDTAMYLCATSGGDRGLTGELFFGEGSRLTVL.

The CDR3: CASSVEVLEKLFF. CDR3 in DNA: TGTGCCAGCAGTGTGGAGGTTCTGGAAAAACTGTTTTTT. The rearrangement joins TRBV2 to TRBJ1-4; no clear D. Trimming pared 4 bases from V and 8 bases from J, leaving 11 bases between. Germline-derived CDR1 and CDR2 are SNHLY and FYNNEI. The CDR3 loop spans 13 amino acids.

This chain links TRBV9 with TRBJ2-7, with D hard to call. The CDR3 is 16 amino acids. V was shortened by 0 bases and J by 1 base, with 14 bases between the two germline ends. Germline CDR1 is SGDLS and CDR2 is YYNGEE. CDR3 bases: TGTGCCAGCAGCGTAGCGGAGCGAGAGGTTTCCTACGAGCAGTACTTC. It encodes CASSVAEREVSYEQYF.

The chain joins TRBV4-2 to TRBJ2-4; TRBD2 is a possible D gene (5 bases). CDR3 length equals 17 residues. Germline CDR1 is LGHNA and CDR2 is YNFKEQ. V lost 2 bases, J lost 5 bases, and 19 bases lay in between. Written as DNA, the CDR3 is TGTGCCAGCAGCCAACTGGCGGGCGGCCAGGCTGAAAACATTCAGTACTTC. Its translation: CASSQLAGGQAENIQYF.

A word on this clone: This sample also contains other DNA sequences that code for the same CDR3. The genes are TRBV7-9 and TRBJ1-2, with TRBD1 identical over 12 bases. The CDR3 has 15 residues. The ends lost 5 bases at V and 2 bases at J; junction bases unmatched: 3. Germline assignment: CDR1 SEHNR and CDR2 FQNEAQ (reference sequence). The chain's CDR3 is CASSPGTGGNYGYTF. CDR3 nucleotides: TGTGCCAGCAGCCCGGGGACAGGGGGCAACTATGGCTACACCTTC. Variable domain in full (rest from reference TRBV7-9 and TRBJ1-2): DTGVSQNPRHKITKRGQNVTFRCDPISEHNRLYWYRQTLGQGPEFLTYFQNEAQLEKSRLLSDRFSAERPKGSFSTLEIQRTEQGDSAMYLCASSPGTGGNYGYTFGSGTRLTVV.

The V gene is TRBV10-2, the J gene TRBJ1-1; TRBD1 is a possible D gene (5 bases). The CDR3 runs to 13 residues. Trimming stripped 8 bases from V and 4 bases from J, with 14 bases between. Germline-derived CDR1 and CDR2 are WSHSY and SAAADI. The CDR3 region has the DNA TGCGCCAGCGCGACGCAGGGAGGCACTGAAGCTTTCTTT. Its translation is CASATQGGTEAFF.

The chain carries TRBV27 and TRBJ1-1; D is undetermined. CDR1 and CDR2 (germline): MNHEY, SMNVEV (reference sequence). V was clipped by 5 bases and J by 0 bases, with 10 bases between them. The length of the CDR3 is 14 residues. Here the CDR3 reads CASSLSLLNTEAFF. As DNA, the CDR3 is TGTGCCAGCAGTCTTTCCCTCCTGAACACTGAAGCTTTCTTT.

The DNA for the CDR3 is TGCGCCAGCAGCCCCAACGGGAGGGCCCCTCTCTACGAGCAGTACTTC. It is translated as CASSPNGRAPLYEQYF. This sequence joins TRBV5-1 and TRBJ2-7; 8 bases map to TRBD2. This CDR3 has 16 amino acids. Germline loops: CDR1 SGHRS, CDR2 YFSETQ. V shed 4 bases, J shed 3 bases, and the junction held 12 bases outside the gene matches.

The CDR3 region is CASSLDYAGGNTEAFF. For the CDR3, the DNA is TGCGCCAGCAGCTTGGACTACGCGGGGGGGAACACTGAAGCTTTCTTT. V is TRBV5-1 and J is TRBJ1-1, with a weak D call TRBD1 (5 bases). The CDR3 extends over 16 amino acids. Germline assignment: CDR1 SGHRS and CDR2 YFSETQ. V lost 0 bases and J 1 base, leaving 13 bases between the germline ends.

J is TRBJ2-7 and V is TRBV2; 9 positions agree with TRBD1. The CDR3 is made up of 13 amino acids. The germline gives CDR1 SNHLY, CDR2 FYNNEI. The ends lost 11 bases at V and 6 bases at J; junction bases unmatched: 11. CDR3 sequence (DNA): TGTGCCGGGAATCCGGGACAGGGCAGCGAGCAGTACTTC. It is translated as CAGNPGQGSEQYF.

The V gene is TRBV5-4, the J gene TRBJ1-2; no clear D. Germline assignment: CDR1 SGHNT and CDR2 YYREEE (reference sequence). Trimming stripped 0 bases from V and 3 bases from J, with 12 bases between. This CDR3 is 15 amino acids long. Here the CDR3 reads CASSLAGTAHYGYTF. The DNA of the CDR3 is TGTGCCAGCAGCTTGGCGGGAACAGCGCACTATGGCTACACCTTC. The entire variable domain, with the rest obtained from reference TRBV5-4 and TRBJ1-2, is as follows: ETGVTQSPTHLIKTRGQQVTLRCSSQSGHNTVSWYQQALGQGPQFIFQYYREEENGRGNFPPRFSGLQFPNYSSELNVNALELDDSALYLCASSLAGTAHYGYTFGSGTRLTVV.

V usage is TRBV7-8 and J usage is TRBJ2-1; 11 bases are a match to TRBD2. The V gene's germline CDR1 is SGHVS and CDR2 FQNEAQ. The CDR3 is 16 residues long. The V and J ends lost 0 bases and 10 bases, in that order; junction bases with no gene match: 8. CDR3 in amino acids: CASSLAVAGGPEEQFF. CDR3 coding DNA: TGTGCCAGCAGCTTAGCTGTAGCGGGAGGGCCAGAAGAGCAGTTCTTC.

The chain uses TRBV18 and TRBJ1-2; D is uncertain. The CDR3 has 11 residues. V lost 6 bases and J 8 bases, leaving 10 bases between the germline ends. The V gene's germline CDR1 is KGHSH and CDR2 LQKENI. For the CDR3, the DNA is TGTGCCAGCTCCCGCCAGGCGGGCTACACCTTC. This encodes CASSRQAGYTF.

This chain joins TRBV5-5 and TRBJ1-1; D unresolved. Germline V CDR1 and CDR2: SGHKS, YYEKEE (reference sequence). The germline V and J ends were trimmed by 0 bases and 8 bases, with 17 bases remaining between them. CDR3 length: 15 residues. The CDR3 loop reads CASSLVIQNVKEAFF. Here the CDR3 DNA reads TGTGCCAGCAGCTTGGTTATACAGAATGTGAAGGAAGCTTTCTTT.

This chain links TRBV18 with TRBJ1-4; D possibly corresponds to TRBD1 (6 bases). Germline V gene lookup returns CDR1 KGHSH and CDR2 LQKENI. CDR3 length equals 13 residues. V lost 6 bases to trimming and J lost 8 bases, with 13 bases between them. The DNA of the CDR3 is TGTGCCAGCTCGACAGGCTTTCTCGAAAAACTGTTTTTT. This translates into CASSTGFLEKLFF.

The genes are TRBV15 and TRBJ1-3; no definite D call. V lost 1 base to trimming and J lost 0 bases, with 13 bases between them. CDR1 and CDR2 from the germline V gene are LNHNV and YYDKDF (reference sequence). The CDR3 sequence is 17 residues long. The CDR3 spells CATSRGTVTRSGNTIYF. CDR3 sequence (DNA): TGTGCCACCAGCAGAGGTACCGTGACTCGCTCTGGAAACACCATATATTTT.

J is TRBJ1-1 and V is TRBV2; 8 bases are a match to TRBD1. The CDR3 is 14 residues long. The germline CDR1 and CDR2 sequences are SNHLY and FYNNEI. The V and J ends lost 7 bases and 4 bases, in that order; junction bases with no gene match: 8. CDR3 nucleotides: TGTGCCAGCACCTTCTCCACAGGGGGCACTGAAGCTTTCTTT. It specifies CASTFSTGGTEAFF. Drawing the rest from reference TRBV2 and TRBJ1-1, the complete variable domain is EPEVTQTPSHQVTQMGQEVILRCVPISNHLYFYWYRQILGQKVEFLVSFYNNEISEKSEIFDDQFSVERPDGSNFTLKIRSTKLEDSAMYFCASTFSTGGTEAFFGQGTRLTVV.

The chain recombines TRBV6-1 with TRBJ2-5, with TRBD1 matching 9 bases. The CDR3 covers 14 residues. The germline CDR1 and CDR2 sequences are MNHNS and SASEGT. The V and J ends lost 1 base and 5 bases, in that order; junction bases with no gene match: 2. The CDR3 sequence: CASSEDRGRETQYF. DNA for the CDR3: TGTGCCAGCAGTGAAGACAGGGGGCGGGAGACCCAGTACTTC.

The chain is built from TRBV5-4 and TRBJ2-5, with 9 positions matching TRBD1. CDR1 is SGHNT, CDR2 YYREEE, per germline (reference sequence). The length of the CDR3 is 16 residues. Germline trimming cut 4 bases from V and 4 bases from J; bases unmatched to any gene: 11. Here the CDR3 DNA reads TGTGCCAGCAGCCGCGCCGGGACAGGGATGTCAGAGACCCAGTACTTC. This sequence encodes CASSRAGTGMSETQYF.

The chain has TRBV5-6 and TRBJ2-5; the D gene is possibly TRBD2 (6 bases). V lost 9 bases to trimming and J lost 5 bases, with 17 bases between them. Germline loops: CDR1 SGHDT, CDR2 YYEEEE. The CDR3 consists of 13 residues. CDR3: CATYRRAGETQYF. CDR3 DNA: TGTGCCACCTACCGGAGGGCCGGGGAGACCCAGTACTTC.

The chain carries TRBV5-6 and TRBJ2-5, with 13 bases matching TRBD2. Germline V gene lookup returns CDR1 SGHDT and CDR2 YYEEEE. V was clipped by 1 base and J by 4 bases; unmatched bases: 4. The CDR3 runs 16 residues. The CDR3 here is CASSLTSGRAGETQYF. CDR3 coding DNA: TGTGCCAGCAGCTTGACTAGCGGGAGGGCCGGAGAGACCCAGTACTTC. Filled out from reference TRBV5-6 and TRBJ2-5, the complete variable domain reads DAGVTQSPTHLIKTRGQQVTLRCSPKSGHDTVSWYQQALGQGPQFIFQYYEEEERQRGNFPDRFSGHQFPNYSSELNVNALLLGDSALYLCASSLTSGRAGETQYFGPGTRLLVL.

This sequence joins TRBV9 and TRBJ1-5, with D uncertain. Germline V gene lookup returns CDR1 SGDLS and CDR2 YYNGEE. Trimming left V 0 bases short and J 0 bases short, with 7 bases between. The CDR3 totals 15 residues. The DNA for the CDR3 is TGTGCCAGCAGCGTAGAACAGCCTAGCAATCAGCCCCAGCATTTT. Amino acids: CASSVEQPSNQPQHF.

This CDR3 reads CASSLLAGNYEQYF. In DNA, the CDR3 is TGTGCCAGCAGCTTACTAGCGGGAAACTACGAGCAGTACTTC. V is TRBV7-9 and J is TRBJ2-7, with 9 nucleotides matching TRBD2. The CDR3 is 14 amino acids. V was pared by 2 bases and J by 3 bases, with 2 bases of the junction left unmatched. Looked up from germline, CDR1 is SEHNR and CDR2 is FQNEAQ (reference sequence).

The V call is TRBV6-5, the J call TRBJ1-5; D is unresolved. Germline CDR1 reads MNHEY; CDR2 reads SVGAGI. The CDR3 spans 15 residues. V lost 6 bases, J lost 1 base, and 13 bases lay in between. CDR3 sequence (DNA): TGTGCCAGCAGGAAGTCCAGATCAAGCAATCAGCCCCAGCATTTT. Amino acids: CASRKSRSSNQPQHF.

The V call is TRBV29-1, the J call TRBJ2-7; D is unclear. V shed 6 bases and J shed 6 bases, with 12 bases lying between them. The length of the CDR3 is 11 residues. The germline V gene encodes CDR1 SQVTM and CDR2 ANQGSEA. The CDR3 is CSVADTSEQYF. CDR3 sequence (DNA): TGCAGCGTCGCTGACACGAGCGAGCAGTACTTC.

J is TRBJ1-5 and V is TRBV11-2; tentative D call: TRBD1 (5 bases). Looked up from germline, CDR1 is SGHAT and CDR2 is FQNNGV. The V end lost 1 base, the J end lost 2 bases, and 12 bases lay between the germline ends. This CDR3 is built from 16 residues. The CDR3 region is CASSLGFQGGNQPQHF. The DNA for the CDR3 is TGTGCCAGCAGCTTAGGATTTCAGGGCGGCAATCAGCCCCAGCATTTT.